A selection of T cell receptor beta chains follows, all from one sample in a study of human T cells and chemical hapten exposure. MiXCR, applied by TCRdb to the 5' RACE reads, yields one record per CDR3 protein. The sample gives 75,000 or so distinct CDR3 sequences, 15% of which show up once; under 7.5% is in the top ten. The receptors come from a female donor in good health. Both conserved end residues are part of each CDR3.

TRBV7-2 | CASSLTGGRTEAFF
TRBV7-9 | CASSFGTLSNQPQHF
TRBV6-5 | CASSYWTQGGGYGYTF
TRBV5-1 | CASSIWDSQETQYF
TRBV5-1 | CASSLNPEYEQYF
TRBV4-3 | CASSQDGGSSGNTIYF
TRBV5-1 | CASSQGLAAYNEQFF
TRBV3-1 | CASIDVMGGAEAFF
TRBV6-2/TRBV6-3 | CASSPGTGYNEQFF
TRBV4-1 | CASSQDPTVLFYGYTF
TRBV28 | CASSFSGSRADTQYF
TRBV20-1 | CSASGIGTSTRTDTQYF
TRBV29-1 | CSVHSGANVLTF
TRBV9 | CASSVGVGLTGELFF
TRBV11-2 | CASSHINRDRGRGNPYEQYF
TRBV4-3 | CASRPNEGGGTEAFF
TRBV7-2 | CASSLLLGSNEKLFF
TRBV6-1 | CASRVGTPNTEAFF